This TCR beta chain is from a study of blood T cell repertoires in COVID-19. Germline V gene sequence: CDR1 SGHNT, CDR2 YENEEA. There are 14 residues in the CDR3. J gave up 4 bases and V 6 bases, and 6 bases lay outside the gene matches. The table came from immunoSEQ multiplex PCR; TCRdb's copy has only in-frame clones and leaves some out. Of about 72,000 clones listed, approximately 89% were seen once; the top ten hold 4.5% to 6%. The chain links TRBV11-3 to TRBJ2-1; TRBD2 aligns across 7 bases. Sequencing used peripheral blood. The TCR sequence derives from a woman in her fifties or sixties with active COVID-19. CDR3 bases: TGTGCCAGCAGTTCCGGGACTACTTACAATGAGCAGTTCTTC. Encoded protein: CASSSGTTYNEQFF.